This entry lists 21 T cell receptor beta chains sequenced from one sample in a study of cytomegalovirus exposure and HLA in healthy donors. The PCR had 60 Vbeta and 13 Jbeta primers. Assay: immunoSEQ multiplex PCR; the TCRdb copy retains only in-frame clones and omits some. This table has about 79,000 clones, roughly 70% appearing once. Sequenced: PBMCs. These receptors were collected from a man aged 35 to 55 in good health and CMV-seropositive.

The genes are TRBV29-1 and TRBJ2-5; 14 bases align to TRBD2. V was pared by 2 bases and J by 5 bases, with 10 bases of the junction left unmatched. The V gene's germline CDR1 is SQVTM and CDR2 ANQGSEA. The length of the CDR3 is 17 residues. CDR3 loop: CSVEPGLAGAPGETQYF. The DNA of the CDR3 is TGCAGCGTTGAACCGGGACTAGCGGGAGCCCCGGGGGAGACCCAGTACTTC.

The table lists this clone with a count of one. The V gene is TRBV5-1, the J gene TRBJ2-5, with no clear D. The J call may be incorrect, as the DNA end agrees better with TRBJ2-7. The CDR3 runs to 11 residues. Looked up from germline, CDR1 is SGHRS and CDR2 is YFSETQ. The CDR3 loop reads CASSLKNEQYF. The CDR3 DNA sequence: TGCGCCAGCAGCTTGAAAAACGAGCAGTACTTC.

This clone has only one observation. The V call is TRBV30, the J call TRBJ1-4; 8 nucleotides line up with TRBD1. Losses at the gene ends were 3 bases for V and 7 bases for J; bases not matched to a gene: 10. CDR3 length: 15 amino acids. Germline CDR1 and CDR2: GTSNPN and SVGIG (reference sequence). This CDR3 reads CAWRKPGGEGEKLFF. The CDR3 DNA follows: TGTGCCTGGAGAAAACCAGGGGGCGAAGGTGAAAAACTGTTTTTT.

Here the CDR3 reads CASSATSGGLDTQYF. The CDR3 nucleotides are TGTGCCAGCAGTGCCACTAGCGGGGGGCTAGATACGCAGTATTTT. This chain uses TRBV6-1 with TRBJ2-3; TRBD2 matches at 12 bases. CDR1 is MNHNS, CDR2 SASEGT, per germline. This CDR3 is 15 amino acids long. V shed 4 bases and J 5 bases; nucleotides not matched to a gene: 4.

The CDR3 protein is CAWGQGNQPQHF. As DNA, the CDR3 is TGTGCCTGGGGACAGGGAAATCAGCCCCAGCATTTT. This chain joins TRBV30 and TRBJ1-5; 8 positions match TRBD1. There are 12 residues in the CDR3. Germline assignment: CDR1 GTSNPN and CDR2 SVGIG (reference sequence). After removal of 5 bases from V and 4 bases from J, the junction contained 1 base not matched to a gene.

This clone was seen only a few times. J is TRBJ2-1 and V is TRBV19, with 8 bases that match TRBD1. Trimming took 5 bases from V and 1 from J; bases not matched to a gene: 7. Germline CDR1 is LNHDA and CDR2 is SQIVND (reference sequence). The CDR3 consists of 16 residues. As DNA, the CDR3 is TGTGCCAGTAGTCGTAAGACAGGGGTTTCCTACAATGAGCAGTTCTTC. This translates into CASSRKTGVSYNEQFF.

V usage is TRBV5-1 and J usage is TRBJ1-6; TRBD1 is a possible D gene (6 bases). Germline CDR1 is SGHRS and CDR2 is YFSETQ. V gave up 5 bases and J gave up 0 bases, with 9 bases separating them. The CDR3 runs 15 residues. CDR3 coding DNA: TGCGCCAGCAGTGAACAGGGCTCCTATAATTCACCCCTCCACTTT. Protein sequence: CASSEQGSYNSPLHF. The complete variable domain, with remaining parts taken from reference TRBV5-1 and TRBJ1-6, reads KAGVTQTPRYLIKTRGQQVTLSCSPISGHRSVSWYQQTPGQGLQFLFEYFSETQRNKGNFPGRFSGRQFSNSRSEMNVSTLELGDSALYLCASSEQGSYNSPLHFGNGTRLTVT.

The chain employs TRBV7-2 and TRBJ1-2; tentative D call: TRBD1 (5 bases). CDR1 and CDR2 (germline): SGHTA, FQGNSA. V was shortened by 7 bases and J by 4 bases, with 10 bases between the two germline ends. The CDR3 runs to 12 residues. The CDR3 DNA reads TGTGCCAGCAACGGGGGGGGCTATGGCTACACCTTC. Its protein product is CASNGGGYGYTF. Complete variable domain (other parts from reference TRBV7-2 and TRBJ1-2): GAGVSQSPSNKVTEKGKDVELRCDPISGHTALYWYRQSLGQGLEFLIYFQGNSAPDKSGLPSDRFSAERTGGSVSTLTIQRTQQEDSAVYLCASNGGGYGYTFGSGTRLTVV.

CDR3 protein: CASSPYLTGTGDEQYF. CDR3 nucleotide sequence: TGTGCCAGCTCACCTTACCTCACCGGGACAGGGGACGAGCAGTACTTC. The chain employs TRBV18 and TRBJ2-7; TRBD1 matches 10 bases. The V gene's germline CDR1 is KGHSH and CDR2 LQKENI. The CDR3 loop spans 16 amino acids. The V segment lost 3 bases and the J segment 5 bases; nucleotides outside the gene matches: 10. Supplemented by reference TRBV18 and TRBJ2-7, the full variable domain reads NAGVMQNPRHLVRRRGQEARLRCSPMKGHSHVYWYRQLPEEGLKFMVYLQKENIIDESGMPKERFSAEFPKEGPSILRIQQVVRGDSAAYFCASSPYLTGTGDEQYFGPGTRLTVT.

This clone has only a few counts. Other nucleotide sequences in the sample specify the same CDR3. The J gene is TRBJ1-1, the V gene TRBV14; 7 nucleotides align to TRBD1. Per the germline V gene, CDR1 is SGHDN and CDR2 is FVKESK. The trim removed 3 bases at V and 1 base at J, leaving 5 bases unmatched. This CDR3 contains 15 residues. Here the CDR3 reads CASSQRTGWNTEAFF. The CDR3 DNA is TGTGCCAGCAGCCAGCGGACAGGTTGGAACACTGAAGCTTTCTTT.

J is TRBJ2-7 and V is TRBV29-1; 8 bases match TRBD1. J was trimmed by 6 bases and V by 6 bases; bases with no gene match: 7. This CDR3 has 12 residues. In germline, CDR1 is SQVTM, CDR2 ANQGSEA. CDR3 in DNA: TGCAGCGTCGGGACAGGAAACTCCGAGCAGTACTTC. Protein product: CSVGTGNSEQYF.

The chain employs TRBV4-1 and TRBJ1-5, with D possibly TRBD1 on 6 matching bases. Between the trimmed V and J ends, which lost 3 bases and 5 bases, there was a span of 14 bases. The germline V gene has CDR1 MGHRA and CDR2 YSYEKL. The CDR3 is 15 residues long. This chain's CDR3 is CASSQVQGSHQPQHF. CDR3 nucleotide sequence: TGCGCCAGCAGCCAGGTCCAGGGGAGCCATCAGCCCCAGCATTTT.

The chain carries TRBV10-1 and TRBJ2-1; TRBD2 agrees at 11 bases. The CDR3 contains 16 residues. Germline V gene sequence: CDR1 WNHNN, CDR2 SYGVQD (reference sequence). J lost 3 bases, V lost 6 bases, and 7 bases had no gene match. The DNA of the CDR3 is TGCGCCAGCAGCCCTACCCTAGCGGGGGGCTACAATGAGCAGTTCTTC. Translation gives CASSPTLAGGYNEQFF.

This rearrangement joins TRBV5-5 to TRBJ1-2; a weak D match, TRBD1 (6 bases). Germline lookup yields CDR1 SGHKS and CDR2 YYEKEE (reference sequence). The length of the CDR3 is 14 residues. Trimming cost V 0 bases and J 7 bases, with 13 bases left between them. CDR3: CASSLVQGGGGYTF. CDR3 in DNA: TGTGCCAGCAGCTTGGTTCAGGGAGGGGGTGGCTACACCTTC. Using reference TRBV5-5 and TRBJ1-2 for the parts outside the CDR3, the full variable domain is DAGVTQSPTHLIKTRGQQVTLRCSPISGHKSVSWYQQVLGQGPQFIFQYYEKEERGRGNFPDRFSARQFPNYSSELNVNALLLGDSALYLCASSLVQGGGGYTFGSGTRLTVV.

This CDR3 is CASTQTSGGPYTGELFF. CDR3 bases: TGCGCCAGCACCCAGACTAGCGGGGGGCCGTACACCGGGGAGCTGTTTTTT. The V gene is TRBV5-1, the J gene TRBJ2-2; 13 bases align to TRBD2. The trim removed 6 bases at V and 3 bases at J, leaving 8 bases unmatched. The CDR3 consists of 17 residues. CDR1 is SGHRS and CDR2 is YFSETQ in the germline V gene.

The CDR3 protein is CASSVARRGLPSYEQYF. CDR3 nucleotides: TGTGCCAGCAGCGTAGCTCGGAGGGGTCTCCCCTCCTACGAGCAGTACTTC. The chain has TRBV9 and TRBJ2-7, with a tentative D call TRBD2 (6 bases). Germline V gene lookup returns CDR1 SGDLS and CDR2 YYNGEE. V shed 0 bases and J shed 0 bases, with 16 bases lying between them. The CDR3 is made up of 17 amino acids.

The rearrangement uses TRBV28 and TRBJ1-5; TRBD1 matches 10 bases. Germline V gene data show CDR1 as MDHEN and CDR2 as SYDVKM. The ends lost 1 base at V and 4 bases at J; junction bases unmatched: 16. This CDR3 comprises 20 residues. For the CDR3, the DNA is TGTGCCAGCAGTTTATTAATTAGGACAGGGGGAGAAGGTGTAAATCAGCCCCAGCATTTT. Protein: CASSLLIRTGGEGVNQPQHF.

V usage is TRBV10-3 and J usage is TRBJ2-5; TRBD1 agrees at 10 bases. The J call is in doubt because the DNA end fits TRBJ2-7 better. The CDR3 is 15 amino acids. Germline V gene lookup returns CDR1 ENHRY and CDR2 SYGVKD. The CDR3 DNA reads TGTGCCATCAGTGAGCCGGGACAGGGGAACTACGAGCAGTACTTC. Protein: CAISEPGQGNYEQYF.

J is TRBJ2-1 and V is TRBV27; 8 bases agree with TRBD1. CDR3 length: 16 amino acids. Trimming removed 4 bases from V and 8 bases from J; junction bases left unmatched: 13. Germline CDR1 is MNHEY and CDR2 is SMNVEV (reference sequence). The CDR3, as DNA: TGTGCCAGCAGTTCCCGGACAGGGACTTTTGTGGATGAGCAGTTCTTC. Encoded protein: CASSSRTGTFVDEQFF.

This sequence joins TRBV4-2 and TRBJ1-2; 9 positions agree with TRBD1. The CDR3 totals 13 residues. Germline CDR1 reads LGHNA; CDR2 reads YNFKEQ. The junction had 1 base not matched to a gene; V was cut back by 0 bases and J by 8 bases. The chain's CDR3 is CASSQDTGGGYTF. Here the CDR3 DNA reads TGTGCCAGCAGCCAAGATACAGGGGGCGGCTACACCTTC.

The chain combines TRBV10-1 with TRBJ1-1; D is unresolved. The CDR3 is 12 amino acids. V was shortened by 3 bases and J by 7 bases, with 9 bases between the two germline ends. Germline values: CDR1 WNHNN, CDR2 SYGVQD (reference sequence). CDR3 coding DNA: TGCGCCAGCAGTGACTCAGTGAATGAAGCTTTCTTT. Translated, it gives CASSDSVNEAFF.